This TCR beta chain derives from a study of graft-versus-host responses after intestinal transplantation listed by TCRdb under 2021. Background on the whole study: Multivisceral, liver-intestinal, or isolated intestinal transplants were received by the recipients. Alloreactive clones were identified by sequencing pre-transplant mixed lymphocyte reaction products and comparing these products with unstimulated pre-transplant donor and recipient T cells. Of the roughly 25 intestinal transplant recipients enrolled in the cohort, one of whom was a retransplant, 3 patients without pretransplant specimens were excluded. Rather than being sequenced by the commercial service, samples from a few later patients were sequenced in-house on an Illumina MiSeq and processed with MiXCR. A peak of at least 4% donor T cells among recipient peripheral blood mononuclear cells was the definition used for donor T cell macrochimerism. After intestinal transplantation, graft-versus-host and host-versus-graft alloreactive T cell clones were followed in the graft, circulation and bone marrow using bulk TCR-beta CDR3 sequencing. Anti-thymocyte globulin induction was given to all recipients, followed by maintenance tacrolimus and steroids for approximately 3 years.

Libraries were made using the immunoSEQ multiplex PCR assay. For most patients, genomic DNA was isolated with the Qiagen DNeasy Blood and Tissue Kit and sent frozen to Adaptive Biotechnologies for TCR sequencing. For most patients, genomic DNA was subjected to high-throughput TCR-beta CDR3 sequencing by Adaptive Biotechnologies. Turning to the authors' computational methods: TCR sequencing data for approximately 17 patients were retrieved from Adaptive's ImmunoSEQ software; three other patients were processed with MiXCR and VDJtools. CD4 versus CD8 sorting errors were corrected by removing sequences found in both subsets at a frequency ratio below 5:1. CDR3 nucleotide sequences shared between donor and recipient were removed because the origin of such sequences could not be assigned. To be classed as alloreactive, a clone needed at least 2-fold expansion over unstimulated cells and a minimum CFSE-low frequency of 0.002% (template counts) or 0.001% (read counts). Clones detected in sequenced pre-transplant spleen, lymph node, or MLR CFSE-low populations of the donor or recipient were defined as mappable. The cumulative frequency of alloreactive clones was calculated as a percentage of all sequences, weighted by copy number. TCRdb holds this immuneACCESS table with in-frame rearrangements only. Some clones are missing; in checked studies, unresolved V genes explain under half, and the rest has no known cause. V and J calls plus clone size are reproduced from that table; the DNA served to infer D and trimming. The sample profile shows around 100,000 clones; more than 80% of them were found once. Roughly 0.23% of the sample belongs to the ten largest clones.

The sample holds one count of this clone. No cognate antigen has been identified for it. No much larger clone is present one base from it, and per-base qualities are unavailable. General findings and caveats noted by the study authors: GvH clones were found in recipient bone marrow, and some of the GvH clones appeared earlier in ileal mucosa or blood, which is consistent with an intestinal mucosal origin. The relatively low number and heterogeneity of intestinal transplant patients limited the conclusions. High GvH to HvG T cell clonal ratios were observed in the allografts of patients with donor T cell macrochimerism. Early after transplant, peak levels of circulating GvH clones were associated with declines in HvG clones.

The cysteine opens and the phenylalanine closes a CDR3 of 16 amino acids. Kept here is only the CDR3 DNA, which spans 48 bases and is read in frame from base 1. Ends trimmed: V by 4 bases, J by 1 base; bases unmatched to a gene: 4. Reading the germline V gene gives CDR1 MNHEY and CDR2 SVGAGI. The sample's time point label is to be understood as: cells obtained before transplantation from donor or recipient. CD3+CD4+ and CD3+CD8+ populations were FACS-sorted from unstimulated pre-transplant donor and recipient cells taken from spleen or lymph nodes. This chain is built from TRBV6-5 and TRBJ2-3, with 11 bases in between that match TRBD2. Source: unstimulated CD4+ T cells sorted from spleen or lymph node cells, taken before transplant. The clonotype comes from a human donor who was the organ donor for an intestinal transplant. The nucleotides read TGTGCCAGCAGTTCCTTAGCGGGAGGGGGCACAGATACGCAGTATTTT. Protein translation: CASSSLAGGGTDTQYF.